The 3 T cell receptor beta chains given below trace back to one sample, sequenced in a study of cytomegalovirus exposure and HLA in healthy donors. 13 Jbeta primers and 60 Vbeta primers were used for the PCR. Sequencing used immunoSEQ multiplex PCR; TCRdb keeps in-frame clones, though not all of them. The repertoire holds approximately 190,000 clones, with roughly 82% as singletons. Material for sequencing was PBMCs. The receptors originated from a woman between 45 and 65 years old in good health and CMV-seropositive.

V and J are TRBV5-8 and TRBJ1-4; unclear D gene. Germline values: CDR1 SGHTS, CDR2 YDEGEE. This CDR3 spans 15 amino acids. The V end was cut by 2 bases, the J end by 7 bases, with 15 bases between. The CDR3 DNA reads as TGTGCCAGCAGCTTCCGGACTCCGAGAGGTGAAAAACTGTTTTTT. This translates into CASSFRTPRGEKLFF. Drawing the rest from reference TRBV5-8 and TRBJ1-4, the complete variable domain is EAGVTQSPTHLIKTRGQQATLRCSPISGHTSVYWYQQALGLGLQFLLWYDEGEERNRGNFPPRFSGRQFPNYSSELNVNALELEDSALYLCASSFRTPRGEKLFFGSGTQLSVL.

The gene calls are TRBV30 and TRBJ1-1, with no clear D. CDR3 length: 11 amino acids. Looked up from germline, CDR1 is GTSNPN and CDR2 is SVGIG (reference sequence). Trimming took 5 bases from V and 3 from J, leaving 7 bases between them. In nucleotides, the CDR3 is TGTGCCTGGCAGGTAGACACTGAAGCTTTCTTT. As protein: CAWQVDTEAFF. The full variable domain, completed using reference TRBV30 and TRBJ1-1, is SQTIHQWPATLVQPVGSPLSLECTVEGTSNPNLYWYRQAAGRGLQLLFYSVGIGQISSEVPQNLSASRPQDRQFILSSKKLLLSDSGFYLCAWQVDTEAFFGQGTRLTVV.

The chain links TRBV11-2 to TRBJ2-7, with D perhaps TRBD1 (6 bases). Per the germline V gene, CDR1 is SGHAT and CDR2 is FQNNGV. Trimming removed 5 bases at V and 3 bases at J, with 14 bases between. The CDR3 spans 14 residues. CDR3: CASSVPTGFYEQYF. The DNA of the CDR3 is TGTGCCAGCAGCGTACCAACAGGGTTCTACGAGCAGTACTTC.